This T cell receptor beta chain was found in a study of blood T cell repertoires in COVID-19. Study in general: T cells, B-cell-depleted T cells, or PBMCs supplied cDNA or gDNA.

V shed 8 bases and J 5 bases; nucleotides not matched to a gene: 10. The CDR3 has 15 residues. Germline V gives CDR1 ENHRY, CDR2 SYGVKD. Original analysis: Researchers report that nucleated cell counts were estimated from reference gene primer amplification. Assay: immunoSEQ multiplex PCR; the TCRdb copy retains only in-frame clones and omits some. That table gives V, J and clone size, and the DNA gave D and trimming. The sample holds about 220,000 clones, about nine tenths seen once. Participants' reported clinical history set cohort assignment. The specimen was PBMCs or T cells enriched from blood (not recorded which). The V and J genes are TRBV10-3 and TRBJ2-2, with 8 bases lining up with TRBD2. This clonotype originated in a woman between 25 and 40 years old with acute COVID-19. CDR3: CAIGGGTRETGELFF. In DNA, the CDR3 is TGTGCCATCGGGGGCGGGACTAGGGAAACCGGGGAGCTGTTTTTT.